The 29 T cell receptor beta chains reported below all come from one sample, sequenced in a study of blood T cell repertoires in COVID-19. Some clones are missing from TCRdb's copy, which holds only in-frame ones; the method was immunoSEQ multiplex PCR. Of 300,000 to 450,000 clones listed, 85% to 90% are singletons. The specimen sequenced was peripheral blood. The receptors stem from a human donor in a cohort sampled during active COVID-19.

V usage is TRBV5-4 and J usage is TRBJ1-1, with 8 bases that match TRBD1. Germline CDR1 is SGHNT and CDR2 is YYREEE (reference sequence). The ends lost 4 bases at V and 0 bases at J; junction bases unmatched: 5. The CDR3 length is 15 residues. The CDR3 DNA follows: TGTGCCAGCAGCCCGGACAGGGTCATGAACACTGAAGCTTTCTTT. Its protein is CASSPDRVMNTEAFF.

The chain carries TRBV7-6 and TRBJ1-1; TRBD1 agrees at 7 bases. The CDR3 runs 14 residues. Germline V CDR1 and CDR2: SGHVS, FNYEAQ. V was pared by 2 bases and J by 7 bases, with 7 bases of the junction left unmatched. CDR3 sequence: CASSLKGAGGEAFF. As DNA, the CDR3 is TGTGCCAGCAGCTTAAAGGGGGCTGGGGGTGAAGCTTTCTTT.

The rearrangement uses TRBV7-2 and TRBJ2-1; D is perhaps TRBD2 (5 bases). V dropped 0 bases and J dropped 8 bases, with 11 bases sitting between them. Looked up from germline, CDR1 is SGHTA and CDR2 is FQGNSA. The length of the CDR3 is 14 residues. CDR3 protein: CASSLAASLDEQFF. The CDR3 DNA sequence: TGTGCCAGCAGCTTAGCGGCTAGCCTCGATGAGCAGTTCTTC.

The V and J genes are TRBV19 and TRBJ1-2; no reliable D call. The germline CDR1 and CDR2 sequences are LNHDA and SQIVND (reference sequence). The CDR3 loop spans 14 amino acids. Trimming shortened V by 2 bases and J by 1 base, and 8 bases separated the two germline ends. Written as DNA, the CDR3 is TGTGCCAGTAGTATACCAGGCAGTAACTATGGCTACACCTTC. It translates to CASSIPGSNYGYTF.

The V gene is TRBV3-1 (or the pseudogene TRBV3-2), the J gene TRBJ2-1; D is possibly TRBD1 (5 bases). With 1 base removed from V and 10 bases from J, the gap between germline ends came to 11 bases. There are 13 residues in the CDR3. Per germline, CDR1 LGHDT and CDR2 YNNKEL (reference sequence). Written as DNA, the CDR3 is TGTGCCAGCAGCCAAGGAGCTTGGGGCGAGCAGTTCTTC. Encoded protein: CASSQGAWGEQFF.

The rearrangement links TRBV7-2 to TRBJ1-5, with 7 bases that match TRBD1. J lost 5 bases, V lost 5 bases, and 6 bases had no gene match. Germline V gives CDR1 SGHTA, CDR2 FQGNSA. There are 14 residues in the CDR3. The CDR3 sequence is CASSTRQGDQPQHF. For the CDR3, the DNA is TGTGCCAGCAGCACCCGACAGGGTGATCAGCCCCAGCATTTT.

The rearrangement links TRBV12-2 to TRBJ1-3. TRBV12-2 has pseudogene status. The length of the CDR3 is 15 residues. CDR3 sequence: CASRLASVSGNTIYF. In nucleotides, the CDR3 is TGTGCAAGTCGCTTAGCGTCCGTCTCTGGAAACACCATATATTTT.

The rearrangement joins TRBV19 to TRBJ1-1; TRBD1 matches at 8 bases. Trimming took 6 bases from V and 2 from J; bases not matched to a gene: 5. This CDR3 has 14 residues. Germline values: CDR1 LNHDA, CDR2 SQIVND (reference sequence). Written as DNA, the CDR3 is TGTGCCAGTAGCAGGACAGGGAGCAACACTGAAGCTTTCTTT. It specifies CASSRTGSNTEAFF.

CDR3 amino acids: CASSQGGGYYF. The CDR3 DNA reads TGTGCCAGCAGCCAAGGGGGGGGCTACTATTTT. The chain employs TRBV3-1 (or the pseudogene TRBV3-2) and TRBJ2-3, with D perhaps TRBD2 (7 bases). The V and J ends lost 1 base and 15 bases respectively, with 11 bases between them. Germline V gene lookup returns CDR1 LGHDT and CDR2 YNNKEL (reference sequence). The CDR3 extends over 11 amino acids.

The V call is TRBV28, the J call TRBJ2-7; perhaps TRBD2 as D (6 bases). Per the germline V gene, CDR1 is MDHEN and CDR2 is SYDVKM. V lost 6 bases, J lost 3 bases, and 12 bases lay in between. The length of the CDR3 is 13 residues. The CDR3 region has the DNA TGTGCCAGCAGCCTGGCGGGGAACTACGAGCAGTACTTC. Amino acids: CASSLAGNYEQYF.

V and J are TRBV5-5 and TRBJ2-7; 9 bases line up with TRBD1. The CDR3 totals 14 residues. The J segment lost 5 bases and the V segment lost 4 bases, leaving 7 bases of the junction unmatched. The germline CDR1 and CDR2 sequences are SGHKS and YYEKEE (reference sequence). The CDR3 spells CASSPVGQGNEQYF. CDR3 nucleotide sequence: TGTGCCAGCAGCCCTGTGGGACAGGGAAACGAGCAGTACTTC.

The chain recombines TRBV6-1 with TRBJ2-7; maybe TRBD1 (6 bases). Trimming left V 0 bases short and J 0 bases short, with 9 bases between. This CDR3 region has 15 residues. Germline CDR1 MNHNS, CDR2 SASEGT. The CDR3 loop reads CASSEALDSSYEQYF. The DNA of the CDR3 is TGTGCCAGCAGTGAAGCTTTGGACAGCTCCTACGAGCAGTACTTC.

The V gene is TRBV7-6, the J gene TRBJ2-5, with D perhaps TRBD1 (5 bases). CDR3 length: 13 amino acids. Deletions cut 4 bases from V and 3 bases from J, with 9 bases between. Germline V gives CDR1 SGHVS, CDR2 FNYEAQ. The chain's CDR3 is CASSSLQEETQYF. The CDR3 DNA sequence: TGTGCCAGCAGCTCCTTACAGGAAGAGACCCAGTACTTC.

The chain employs TRBV3-1 (or the pseudogene TRBV3-2) and TRBJ2-3, with 7 bases lining up with TRBD2. J gave up 4 bases and V 2 bases, and 3 bases lay outside the gene matches. The CDR3 is 14 amino acids. Germline-derived CDR1 and CDR2 are LGHDT and YNNKEL (reference sequence). The chain's CDR3 is CASSQMAGADTQYF. Here the CDR3 DNA reads TGTGCCAGCAGCCAAATGGCGGGGGCAGATACGCAGTATTTT.

The chain carries TRBV2 and TRBJ2-2; 9 bases match TRBD1. Looked up from germline, CDR1 is SNHLY and CDR2 is FYNNEI. The CDR3 covers 18 residues. The V gene end was trimmed by 9 bases and the J gene end by 0 bases; junction bases not matched to a gene: 14. DNA of the CDR3: TGTGCCAGTGTTAGACCGGGGACAGGGCCTGCGAACACCGGGGAGCTGTTTTTT. This translates into CASVRPGTGPANTGELFF.

The chain carries TRBV9 and TRBJ2-2; the D is unclear. V lost 0 bases and J lost 6, with 6 bases in between. CDR3 size: 13 residues. CDR1 is SGDLS, CDR2 YYNGEE, per germline. CDR3 nucleotide sequence: TGTGCCAGCAGCGTAGTCCTATCCGGGGAGCTGTTTTTT. This encodes CASSVVLSGELFF.

V usage is TRBV7-3 and J usage is TRBJ2-7; no firm D call. This CDR3 has 12 amino acids. The germline CDR1 and CDR2 sequences are SGHTA and FQGTGA. V was shortened by 4 bases and J by 3 bases, with 7 bases between the two germline ends. CDR3 region: CASSSDNYEQYF. CDR3 coding DNA: TGTGCCAGCAGCTCCGACAACTACGAGCAGTACTTC.

Details on this clone: One junction end disagrees with the germline gene, perhaps due to a read error. CDR3 protein: CASSPLAGGLYNEQFF. In nucleotides, the CDR3 is TGTGCTAGCAGCCCATTAGCGGGGGGATTATACAATGAGCAGTTCTTC. The chain employs TRBV7-7 and TRBJ2-1; the match to TRBD2 covers 10 bases. Germline values: CDR1 SSHAT, CDR2 FNYEAQ (reference sequence). The length of the CDR3 is 16 residues.

J is TRBJ1-5 and V is TRBV27; TRBD1 aligns across 10 bases. Germline lookup yields CDR1 MNHEY and CDR2 SMNVEV (reference sequence). The V segment lost 5 bases and the J segment 7 bases; nucleotides outside the gene matches: 5. There are 14 residues in the CDR3. CDR3 in amino acids: CASSLTGGWQPQHF. CDR3 nucleotide sequence: TGTGCCAGCAGTCTGACAGGGGGCTGGCAGCCCCAGCATTTT.

This rearrangement joins TRBV6-5 to TRBJ1-6; TRBD1 matches 7 bases. Germline trimming cut 6 bases from V and 5 bases from J; bases unmatched to any gene: 7. This CDR3 comprises 15 residues. Germline V gene lookup returns CDR1 MNHEY and CDR2 SVGAGI. CDR3 protein: CASRGGQENNSPLHF. The CDR3, as DNA: TGTGCCAGCAGGGGAGGACAGGAAAATAATTCACCCCTCCACTTT.

A single count supports this clone. The CDR3 protein is CASSPEGGRDQPQHF. The CDR3 bases are TGCGCCAGCAGCCCGGAGGGGGGGAGAGATCAGCCCCAGCATTTT. V gene TRBV5-1 combines with J gene TRBJ1-5; D perhaps matches TRBD1 (6 bases). The CDR3 contains 15 residues. From germline, CDR1 is SGHRS and CDR2 YFSETQ. V was shortened by 4 bases and J by 5 bases, with 16 bases between the two germline ends.

V gene TRBV19 combines with J gene TRBJ1-5, with TRBD1 matching 7 bases. With V trimmed by 4 bases and J by 7 bases, 4 bases remained unmatched. The CDR3 is made up of 13 amino acids. CDR1 LNHDA and CDR2 SQIVND come from the germline V gene (reference sequence). For the CDR3, the DNA is TGTGCCAGTAGTAGAGACAGGGTCCAGCCCCAGCATTTT. As protein: CASSRDRVQPQHF.

The chain employs TRBV18 and TRBJ2-5; the D gene is possibly TRBD2 (5 bases). Germline V gives CDR1 KGHSH, CDR2 LQKENI. CDR3 size: 16 residues. The V and J ends lost 3 bases and 5 bases respectively, with 19 bases between them. Here the CDR3 reads CASSPRELAEAETQYF. The DNA of the CDR3 is TGTGCCAGCTCACCGAGGGAGCTAGCCGAGGCGGAGACCCAGTACTTC.

The rearrangement joins TRBV3-1 (or the pseudogene TRBV3-2) to TRBJ2-2, with 7 bases that match TRBD1. V shed 1 base and J 3 bases; nucleotides not matched to a gene: 8. Germline values: CDR1 LGHDT, CDR2 YNNKEL (reference sequence). The CDR3 is 17 amino acids. The CDR3 coding sequence is TGTGCCAGCAGCCAAGTCTTTGGGCAGGGGGACACCGGGGAGCTGTTTTTT. Translation gives CASSQVFGQGDTGELFF.

This clone was recorded only once. The chain has TRBV4-2 and TRBJ2-1, with D possibly TRBD2 on 7 matching bases. V lost 4 bases, J lost 7 bases, and 17 bases lay in between. Germline CDR1 is LGHNA and CDR2 is YNFKEQ. The CDR3 loop spans 15 amino acids. The CDR3 nucleotides are TGTGCCAGCAGCCCTCGAGGGGGGGTGGGTAATGAGCAGTTCTTC. This sequence encodes CASSPRGGVGNEQFF.

The V and J genes are TRBV7-2 and TRBJ2-2; TRBD2 matches 13 bases. Germline CDR1 and CDR2: SGHTA and FQGNSA. The CDR3 is made up of 18 amino acids. J was trimmed by 3 bases and V by 4 bases; bases with no gene match: 8. CDR3: CASSSRLAGGSYTGELFF. DNA for the CDR3: TGTGCCAGCAGCTCCCGACTAGCGGGGGGATCGTACACCGGGGAGCTGTTTTTT.

This clone was found once. The rearrangement joins TRBV5-1 to TRBJ1-3, with D perhaps TRBD1 (5 bases). This CDR3 region has 15 residues. Germline values: CDR1 SGHRS, CDR2 YFSETQ. The V end lost 1 base, the J end lost 0 bases, and 8 bases lay between the germline ends. Written as DNA, the CDR3 is TGCGCCAGCAGCTTGATGGGGCTCTCTGGAAACACCATATATTTT. Translated: CASSLMGLSGNTIYF.

This chain connects TRBV2 to TRBJ1-3; D perhaps matches TRBD1 (5 bases). CDR1 and CDR2 from the germline V gene are SNHLY and FYNNEI. Trimming cost V 0 bases and J 2 bases, with 8 bases left between them. The CDR3 runs to 15 residues. CDR3 in amino acids: CASSEARGTGNTIYF. The CDR3 nucleotides read TGTGCCAGCAGTGAAGCACGGGGGACTGGAAACACCATATATTTT.

This chain connects TRBV9 to TRBJ2-1; 7 nucleotides line up with TRBD2. Unmatched junction bases numbered 9, after V lost 0 bases and J lost 9 bases. Germline V CDR1 and CDR2: SGDLS, YYNGEE. The CDR3 totals 15 residues. The CDR3 DNA sequence: TGTGCCAGCAGCGTAGAGACGGGGGGAAGTGGTGAGCAGTTCTTC. Translated, it gives CASSVETGGSGEQFF.